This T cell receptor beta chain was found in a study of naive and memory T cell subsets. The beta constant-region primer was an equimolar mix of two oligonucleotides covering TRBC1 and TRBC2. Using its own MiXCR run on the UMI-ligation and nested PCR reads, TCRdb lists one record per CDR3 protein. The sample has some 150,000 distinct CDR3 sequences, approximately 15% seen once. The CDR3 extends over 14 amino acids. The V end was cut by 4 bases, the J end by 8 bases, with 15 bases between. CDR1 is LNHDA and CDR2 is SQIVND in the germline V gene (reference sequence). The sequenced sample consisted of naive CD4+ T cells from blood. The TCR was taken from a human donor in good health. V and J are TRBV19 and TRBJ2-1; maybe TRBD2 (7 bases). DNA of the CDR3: TGTGCCAGTAGTACCGGCCGCGGGGGCGATGAGCAGTTCTTC. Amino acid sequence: CASSTGRGGDEQFF. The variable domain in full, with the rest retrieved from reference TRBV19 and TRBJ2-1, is DGGITQSPKYLFRKEGQNVTLSCEQNLNHDAMYWYRQDPGQGLRLIYYSQIVNDFQKGDIAEGYSVSREKKESFPLTVTSAQKNPTAFYLCASSTGRGGDEQFFGPGTRLTVL.